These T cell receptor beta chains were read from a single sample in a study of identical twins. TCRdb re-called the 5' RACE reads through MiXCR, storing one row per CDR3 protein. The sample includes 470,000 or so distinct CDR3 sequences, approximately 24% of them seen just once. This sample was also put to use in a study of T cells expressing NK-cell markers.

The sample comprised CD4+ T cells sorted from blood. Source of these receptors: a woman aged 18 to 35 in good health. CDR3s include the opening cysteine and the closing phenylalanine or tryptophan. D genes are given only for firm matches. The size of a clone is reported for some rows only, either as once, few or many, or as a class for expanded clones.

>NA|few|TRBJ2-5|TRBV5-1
TGCGCCAGCAGCTTGTGGGGAGCCCTGGTAGGAGAGACCCAGTACTTC
CASSLWGALVGETQYF
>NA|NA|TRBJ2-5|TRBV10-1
TGCGCCAGCAGTGACCCCCACCAAGAGACCCAGTACTTC
CASSDPHQETQYF
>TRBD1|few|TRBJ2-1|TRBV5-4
TGTGCCAGCAGCTTGGTGGGACAGGGTACCCATGAGCAGTTCTTC
CASSLVGQGTHEQFF
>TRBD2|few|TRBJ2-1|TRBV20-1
TGCAGTGCTAGAGAAGGGAGGGAGGGCGAGCAGTTCTTC
CSAREGREGEQFF
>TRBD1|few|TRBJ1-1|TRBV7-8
TGTGCCACGAGTTCGGGACAGGTGAACACTGAAGCTTTCTTT
CATSSGQVNTEAFF
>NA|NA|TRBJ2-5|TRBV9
TGTGCCAGCAGCCCGGCGGTTGCGGCACAAGAGACCCAGTACTTC
CASSPAVAAQETQYF
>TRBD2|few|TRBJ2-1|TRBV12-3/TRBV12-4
TGTGCCAGCAGTTCGCGGGGGACCCTCTACAATGAGCAGTTCTTC
CASSSRGTLYNEQFF
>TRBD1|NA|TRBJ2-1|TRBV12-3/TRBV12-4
TGTGCCAGCAGTTTAGGGCCGGGACAGGGTTTATATGAGCAGTTCTTC
CASSLGPGQGLYEQFF
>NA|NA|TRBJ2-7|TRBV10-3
TGTGCCATCAGCTCTCAACAGGGCTCCTACGAGCAGTACTTC
CAISSQQGSYEQYF
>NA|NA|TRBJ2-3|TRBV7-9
TGTGCCAGCAGCAAAGCGGTTAGCGGAGATACGCAGTATTTT
CASSKAVSGDTQYF
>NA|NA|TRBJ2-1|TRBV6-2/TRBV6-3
TGTGCCAGCAGCACTCGAGGGGATGAGCAGTTCTTC
CASSTRGDEQFF
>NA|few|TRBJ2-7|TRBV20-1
TGCAGTGCTAGTTTCAGGGTGGAGCAGTACTTC
CSASFRVEQYF
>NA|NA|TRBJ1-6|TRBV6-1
TGTGCCAGCAGTGAAGAGGGGTCCCGGTCACCCCTCCACTTT
CASSEEGSRSPLHF
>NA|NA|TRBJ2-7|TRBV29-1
TGCAGCACCGCCCAGGGGCCGTACGAGCAGTACTTC
CSTAQGPYEQYF
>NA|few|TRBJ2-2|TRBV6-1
TGTGCCAGCAGTGAATGGGAGGTCAACACCGGGGAGCTGTTTTTT
CASSEWEVNTGELFF
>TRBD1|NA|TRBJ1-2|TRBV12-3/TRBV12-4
TGTGCCAGCAGACGACAGGGCTATGGCTACACCTTC
CASRRQGYGYTF
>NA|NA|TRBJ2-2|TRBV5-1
TGCGCCAGCAGCGAGCCGGGACTAGGGGGCTGGGAGCTGTTTTTT
CASSEPGLGGWELFF
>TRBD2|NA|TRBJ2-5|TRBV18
TGTGCCAGCTCACCTCGGACTAGTTCAGTGGATCCCCAGTACTTC
CASSPRTSSVDPQYF
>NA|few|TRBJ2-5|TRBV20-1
TGCAGTGCTAGTTCGAGGAGGGGCGGGGAGACCCAGTACTTC
CSASSRRGGETQYF
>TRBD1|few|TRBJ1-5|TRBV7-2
TGTGCCAGCAGCTTAGTAGGGGGCCTCTCCAGAAATCAGCCCCAGCATTTT
CASSLVGGLSRNQPQHF
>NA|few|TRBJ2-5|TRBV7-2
TGTGCCAGCAGCCCGTACCTTGAGACCCAGTACTTC
CASSPYLETQYF
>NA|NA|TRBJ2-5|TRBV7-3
TGTGCCAGCAGCTTAAGTACAACGATGGAGACCCAGTACTTC
CASSLSTTMETQYF
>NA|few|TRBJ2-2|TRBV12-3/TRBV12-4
TGTGCCAGCACCCCCTATAGGGGCACCGGGGAGCTGTTTTTT
CASTPYRGTGELFF
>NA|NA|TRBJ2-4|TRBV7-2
TGTGCCAGCAGCTTCCCCAGACCTGCTCAAGACAAAAACATTCAGTACTTC
CASSFPRPAQDKNIQYF
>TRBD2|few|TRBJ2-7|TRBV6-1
TGTGCCAGCAGTGAACCGGGACTAGTCTACGAGCAGTACTTC
CASSEPGLVYEQYF
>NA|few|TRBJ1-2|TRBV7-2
TGTGCCAGCAGCTTAGTCGCACACCTTTATGGCTACACCTTC
CASSLVAHLYGYTF
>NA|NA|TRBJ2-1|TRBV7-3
TGTGCCAGCAGCTTCTCACTCTACAATGAGCAGTTCTTC
CASSFSLYNEQFF
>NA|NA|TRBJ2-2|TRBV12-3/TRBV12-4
TGTGCCAGCAGTGGGACGGCGAGCACCGGGGAGCTGTTTTTT
CASSGTASTGELFF
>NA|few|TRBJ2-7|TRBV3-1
TGTGCCAGCAGCCAAGGACCCGTCAGCGCCTACGAGCAGTACTTC
CASSQGPVSAYEQYF
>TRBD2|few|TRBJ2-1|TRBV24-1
TGTGCCACCAGTGCCACGGGGGGCTCCTACAATGAGCAGTTCTTC
CATSATGGSYNEQFF
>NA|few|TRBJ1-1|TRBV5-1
TGCGCCAGCAGCTCCGGACAGAGAGCTTTCTTT
CASSSGQRAFF
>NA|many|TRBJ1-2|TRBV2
TGTGCCAGCAGTGAATCGGTTTGGGGGACGAACGGCTACACCTTC
CASSESVWGTNGYTF
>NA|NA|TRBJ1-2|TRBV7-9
TGTGCCAGCAGCTTAGTACGAGATGGCTACACCTTC
CASSLVRDGYTF
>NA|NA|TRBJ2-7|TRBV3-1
TGTGCCAGCAGCCAAGTGCAGAGTTACGAGCAGTACTTC
CASSQVQSYEQYF
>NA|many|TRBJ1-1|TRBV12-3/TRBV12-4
TGTGCCAGCAGTTCTCAGGGCGGGAACACTGAAGCTTTCTTT
CASSSQGGNTEAFF
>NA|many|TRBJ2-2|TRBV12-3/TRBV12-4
TGTGCCAGCAAGGTAGACGGTAACACCGGGGAGCTGTTTTTT
CASKVDGNTGELFF
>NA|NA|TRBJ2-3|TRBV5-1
TGCGCCAGCAGCAAAGCACCACAAGATACGCAGTATTTT
CASSKAPQDTQYF
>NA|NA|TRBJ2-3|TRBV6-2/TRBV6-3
TGTGCCAGCAGTTACCCGGCAGATACGCAGTATTTT
CASSYPADTQYF
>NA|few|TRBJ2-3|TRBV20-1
TGCAGTGCTAGGCGGGAAAGCACAGATACGCAGTATTTT
CSARRESTDTQYF
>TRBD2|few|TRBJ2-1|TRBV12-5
TGTGCTAGTGGTCCCGGTTTGTCGGGAGGCTTCAATGAGCAGTTCTTC
CASGPGLSGGFNEQFF